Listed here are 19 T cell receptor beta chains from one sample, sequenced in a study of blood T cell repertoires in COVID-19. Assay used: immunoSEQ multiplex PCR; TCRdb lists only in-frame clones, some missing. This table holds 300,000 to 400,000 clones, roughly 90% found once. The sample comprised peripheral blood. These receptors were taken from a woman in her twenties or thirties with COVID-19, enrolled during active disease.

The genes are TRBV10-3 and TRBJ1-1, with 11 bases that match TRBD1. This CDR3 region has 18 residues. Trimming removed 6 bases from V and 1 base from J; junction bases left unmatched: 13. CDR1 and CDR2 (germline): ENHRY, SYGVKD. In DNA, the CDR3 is TGTGCCATCAGGGGTCGGGGACAGGGGGTTCGTGGGAACACTGAAGCTTTCTTT. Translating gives CAIRGRGQGVRGNTEAFF.

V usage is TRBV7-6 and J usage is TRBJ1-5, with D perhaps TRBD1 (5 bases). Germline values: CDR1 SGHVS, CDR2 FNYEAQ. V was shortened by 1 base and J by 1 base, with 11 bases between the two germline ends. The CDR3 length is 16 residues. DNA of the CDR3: TGTGCCAGCAGCTTAGGGCAGGGAAGGAGCAATCAGCCCCAGCATTTT. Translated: CASSLGQGRSNQPQHF.

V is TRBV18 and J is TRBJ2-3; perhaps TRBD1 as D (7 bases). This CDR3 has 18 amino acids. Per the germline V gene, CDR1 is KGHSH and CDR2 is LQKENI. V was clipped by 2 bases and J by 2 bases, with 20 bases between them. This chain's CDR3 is CASSPIEMAGTVTDTQYF. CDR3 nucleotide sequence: TGTGCCAGCTCACCAATAGAAATGGCGGGGACAGTCACAGATACGCAGTATTTT.

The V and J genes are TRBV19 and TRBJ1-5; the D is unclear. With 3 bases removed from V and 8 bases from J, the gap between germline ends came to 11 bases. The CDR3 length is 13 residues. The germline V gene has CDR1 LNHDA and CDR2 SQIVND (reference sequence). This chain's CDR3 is CASSIFSTEPQHF. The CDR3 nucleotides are TGTGCCAGTAGTATTTTCTCCACTGAGCCCCAGCATTTT.

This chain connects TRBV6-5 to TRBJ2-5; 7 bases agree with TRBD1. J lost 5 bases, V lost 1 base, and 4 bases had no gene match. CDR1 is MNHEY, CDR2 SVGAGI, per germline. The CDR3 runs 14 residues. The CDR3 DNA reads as TGTGCCAGCAGTTACTTAGGGGGCAGCGAGACCCAGTACTTC. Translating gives CASSYLGGSETQYF.

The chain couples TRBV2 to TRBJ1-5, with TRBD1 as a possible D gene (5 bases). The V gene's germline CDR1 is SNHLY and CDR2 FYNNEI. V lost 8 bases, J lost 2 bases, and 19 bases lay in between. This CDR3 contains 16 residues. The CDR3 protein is CASGRGAREGNQPQHF. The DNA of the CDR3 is TGTGCCAGCGGACGGGGAGCCAGGGAGGGCAATCAGCCCCAGCATTTT.

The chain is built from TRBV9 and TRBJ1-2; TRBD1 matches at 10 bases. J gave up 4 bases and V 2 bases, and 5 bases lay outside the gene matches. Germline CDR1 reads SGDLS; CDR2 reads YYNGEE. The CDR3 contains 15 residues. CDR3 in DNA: TGTGCCAGCAGCGTTACCGGGACAGGGGCCTATGGCTACACCTTC. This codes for CASSVTGTGAYGYTF.

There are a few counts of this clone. The CDR3 sequence: CASSFLPGSREQFF. As DNA, the CDR3 is TGTGCCAGCAGTTTTTTACCAGGGTCCCGTGAGCAGTTCTTC. The V gene is TRBV27, the J gene TRBJ2-1, with a possible D match to TRBD1 (5 bases). Germline CDR1 and CDR2: MNHEY and SMNVEV (reference sequence). V was cut by 3 bases and J by 9 bases, with 15 bases left in between. The CDR3 runs to 14 residues.

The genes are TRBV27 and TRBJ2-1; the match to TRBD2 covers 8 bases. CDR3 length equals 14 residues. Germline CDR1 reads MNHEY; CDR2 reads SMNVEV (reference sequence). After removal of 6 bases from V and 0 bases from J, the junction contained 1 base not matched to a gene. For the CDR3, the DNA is TGTGCCAGCAGCACTAGCGGCTCCTACAATGAGCAGTTCTTC. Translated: CASSTSGSYNEQFF.

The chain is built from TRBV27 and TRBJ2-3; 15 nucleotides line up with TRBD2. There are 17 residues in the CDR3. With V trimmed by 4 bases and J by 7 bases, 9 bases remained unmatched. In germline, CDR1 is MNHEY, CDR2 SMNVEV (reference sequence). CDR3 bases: TGTGCCAGCAGTTCCCCGGGACTAGCGGGAGGAATGAATACGCAGTATTTT. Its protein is CASSSPGLAGGMNTQYF.

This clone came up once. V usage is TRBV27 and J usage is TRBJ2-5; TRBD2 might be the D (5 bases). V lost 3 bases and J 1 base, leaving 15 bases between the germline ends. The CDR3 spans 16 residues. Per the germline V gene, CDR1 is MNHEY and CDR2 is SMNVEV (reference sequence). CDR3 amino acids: CASSFRWFGIQETQYF. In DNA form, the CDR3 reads TGTGCCAGCAGTTTCCGGTGGTTCGGGATCCAAGAGACCCAGTACTTC.

The CDR3 spells CASSLLQGLGDTQYF. Written as DNA, the CDR3 is TGTGCCAGCAGTTTATTGCAGGGGTTGGGCGATACGCAGTATTTT. The gene calls are TRBV27 and TRBJ2-3, with a tentative D call TRBD1 (6 bases). The CDR3 is 15 residues long. The ends were cut back, 1 base at V and 6 bases at J, with 14 bases in the middle. CDR1 is MNHEY, CDR2 SMNVEV, per germline (reference sequence).

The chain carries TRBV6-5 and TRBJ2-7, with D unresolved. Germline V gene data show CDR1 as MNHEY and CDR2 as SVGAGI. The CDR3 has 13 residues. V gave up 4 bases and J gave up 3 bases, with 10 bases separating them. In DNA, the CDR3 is TGTGCCAGCAGTTTCGGGTTTAGCTACGAGCAGTACTTC. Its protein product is CASSFGFSYEQYF.

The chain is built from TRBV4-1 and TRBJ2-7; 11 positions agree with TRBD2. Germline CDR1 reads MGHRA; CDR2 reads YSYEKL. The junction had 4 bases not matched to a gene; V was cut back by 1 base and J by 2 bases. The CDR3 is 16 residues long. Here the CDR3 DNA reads TGCGCCAGCAGCCAAGTAATGACTAGCGGGACCTACGAGCAGTACGTC. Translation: CASSQVMTSGTYEQYV.

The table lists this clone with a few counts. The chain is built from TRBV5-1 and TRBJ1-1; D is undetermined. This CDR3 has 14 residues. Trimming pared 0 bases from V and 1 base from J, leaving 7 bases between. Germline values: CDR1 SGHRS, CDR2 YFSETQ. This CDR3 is CASSLDTRNTEAFF. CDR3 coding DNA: TGCGCCAGCAGCTTGGACACCCGGAACACTGAAGCTTTCTTT.

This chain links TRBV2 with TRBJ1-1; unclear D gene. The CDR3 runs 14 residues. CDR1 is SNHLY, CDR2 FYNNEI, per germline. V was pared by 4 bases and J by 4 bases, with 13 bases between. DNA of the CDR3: TGTGCCAGCAGTGTAAGGGTAGGGAGCACTGAAGCTTTCTTT. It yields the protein CASSVRVGSTEAFF.

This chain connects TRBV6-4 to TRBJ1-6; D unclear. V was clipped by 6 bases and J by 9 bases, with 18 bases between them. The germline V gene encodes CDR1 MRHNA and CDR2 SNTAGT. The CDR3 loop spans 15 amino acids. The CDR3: CASRTEPGLGSPLHF. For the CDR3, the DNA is TGTGCCAGCAGGACCGAACCGGGTCTCGGTTCACCCCTCCACTTT.

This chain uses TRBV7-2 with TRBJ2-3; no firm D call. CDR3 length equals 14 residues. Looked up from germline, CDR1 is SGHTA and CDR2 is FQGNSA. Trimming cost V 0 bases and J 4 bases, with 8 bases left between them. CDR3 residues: CASSLARGADTQYF. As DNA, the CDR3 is TGTGCCAGCAGCTTAGCAAGAGGAGCAGATACGCAGTATTTT.

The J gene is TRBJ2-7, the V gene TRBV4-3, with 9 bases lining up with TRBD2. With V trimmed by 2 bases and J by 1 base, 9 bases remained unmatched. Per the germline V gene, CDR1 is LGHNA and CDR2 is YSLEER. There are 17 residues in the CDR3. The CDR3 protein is CASSQTEGTSRSYEQYV. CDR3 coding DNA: TGCGCCAGCAGCCAAACGGAAGGGACTAGCCGATCCTACGAGCAGTACGTC.